This entry features one T cell receptor (beta chain) sequence. Its antigen remains unidentified. Base-call qualities are not available, and no considerably larger clone is one nucleotide away. The data stem from a study of blood T cell repertoires in COVID-19 (dated by TCRdb to about 2020). Background for the entire study: Collaborator samples came from the United States, Italy and Spain and covered acute and convalescent phases of COVID-19. The samples were drawn from two sources: the first 160 participants of the ongoing ImmuneRACE study, and about 1,300 subjects contributed by 6 global collaborators. The repertoires were made available in a free public database intended to serve as a resource for research on the immune response to SARS-CoV-2. The dataset comprised deeply sampled blood TCRbeta repertoires from subjects exposed to, actively infected with, or recovered from COVID-19. The sample metadata nearly always contained a de-identified subject ID, COVID-19 status, age in years and sex. The material from the prospective study consisted of cDNA or gDNA derived from T cells, B-cell-depleted T cells, or PBMCs. Where available, HLA class I and class II types were obtained from metadata supplied by the sample provider rather than from assay-based typing.

General conclusions and limits of the study: The amount of clinical and demographic metadata varied by source and participant and was provided uncurated.

The CDR3 spans 16 residues, from the cysteine through the phenylalanine. The kept DNA is CDR3 alone, 48 bases in frame from the first base. For this chain, trimming is 2 bases at the V end and 4 bases at the J end, and the number of junction bases without a gene match is 5. Reading the germline V gene gives CDR1 MNHNS and CDR2 SASEGT. Collaborating institutions collected whole blood in K2EDTA tubes following their own protocols. For TCRbeta analysis, collaborators shipped samples as frozen whole blood, isolated PBMCs, or DNA extracted from either of those sample types. TCRbeta CDR3 regions were amplified from genomic DNA by means of the immunoSEQ Assay, a bias-controlled multiplex PCR. From the authors' description of their analysis: The number of nucleated cells in each sample was estimated from the amplification of reference gene primers within the assay. Sequence reads were collapsed and filtered to measure the absolute abundance of every unique TCRbeta CDR3 rearrangement. For each sample, productive Simpson clonality was calculated by taking the square root of Simpson's diversity index across productive rearrangements. The clones in this table, taken by TCRdb from immuneACCESS, are in-frame only. Not every clone is retained; where verified, under half of the shortfall comes from an unresolved V gene, and the cause of the rest is unknown. V and J calls and clone size are given by that table; D and trimming were obtained from the DNA. The sample records around 77,000 clones, 85% of which are singletons. The ten biggest clones cover roughly 5.6% of the sample.

What was sequenced was peripheral blood. The chain is assembled from TRBV6-1 and TRBJ2-1, and 10 junctional nucleotides match TRBD2. This TCR derives from an elderly man with acute or convalescent COVID-19. At the DNA level, the sequence is TGTGCCAGCAGTGAATTAGGGACTAGCGCGTACAATGAGCAGTTCTTC. Its protein product is CASSELGTSAYNEQFF.